These 9 T cell receptor beta chains share one sample of origin, sequenced in a study of T-cell reconstitution after alpha-beta-depleted transplantation in children. Molecular barcoding with unique molecular identifiers was used for the TCRbeta library. TCRdb used MiXCR to reprocess the PCR reads, holding one entry per CDR3 protein. The sample lists fewer than 550,000 distinct CDR3 sequences; approximately 10% were seen once. The source was PBMCs, mostly from graft donor cells, collected 180 days after TCRalphabeta/CD19-depleted stem cell transplant. These receptors were taken from a female patient between 2 and 15 years old who had a stem cell transplant for aplastic anemia, so the T cells may come from the graft donor.

In this sample, this clonotype turned up many times. The gene calls are TRBV28 and TRBJ2-3; D is uncertain. The CDR3 runs 15 residues. Trimming removed 5 bases at V and 1 base at J, with 13 bases between. Germline lookup yields CDR1 MDHEN and CDR2 SYDVKM. Written as DNA, the CDR3 is TGTGCCAGCAGTGGTCCGGGCCCACGCACAGATACGCAGTATTTT. Translating gives CASSGPGPRTDTQYF. Full variable domain (remainder filled in from reference TRBV28 and TRBJ2-3): DVKVTQSSRYLVKRTGEKVFLECVQDMDHENMFWYRQDPGLGLRLIYFSYDVKMKEKGDIPEGYSVSREKKERFSLILESASTNQTSMYLCASSGPGPRTDTQYFGPGTRLTVL.

This clonotype was detected a few times. J is TRBJ2-3 and V is TRBV7-2; possibly TRBD2 for D (6 bases). Trimming shortened V by 6 bases and J by 4 bases, and 23 bases separated the two germline ends. This CDR3 is built from 17 residues. Germline-derived CDR1 and CDR2 are SGHTA and FQGNSA. CDR3 sequence (DNA): TGTGCCAGCAGATTCCCTCCTCGGGGACTGGGCTCAGATACGCAGTATTTT. Translating it yields CASRFPPRGLGSDTQYF.

As DNA, the CDR3 is TGTGCCAGCAGCGTCCGGGGTAACCAAGAGACCCAGTACTTC. Protein: CASSVRGNQETQYF. This rearrangement joins TRBV7-2 to TRBJ2-5; D may be TRBD2 (5 bases). The CDR3 sequence is 14 residues long. Germline-derived CDR1 and CDR2 are SGHTA and FQGNSA. The V and J ends lost 5 bases and 0 bases respectively, with 10 bases between them.

This clonotype was seen a few times. This chain uses TRBV12-3 or TRBV12-4 with TRBJ2-5, with 8 positions matching TRBD1. This CDR3 region has 15 residues. V shed 7 bases, J shed 4 bases, and the junction held 11 bases outside the gene matches. CDR3: CASTPDRVRLETQYF. CDR3 bases: TGTGCCAGCACCCCGGACAGGGTTCGTCTAGAGACCCAGTACTTC.

This chain joins TRBV20-1 and TRBJ2-2; D is undetermined. The CDR3 spans 13 residues. Germline-derived CDR1 and CDR2 are DFQATT and SNEGSKA (reference sequence). Trimming removed 7 bases from V and 3 bases from J, with 12 bases in between. The CDR3 DNA sequence: TGCAGTGGAATTTCCGCGGACACCGGGGAGCTGTTTTTT. Translation: CSGISADTGELFF.

The chain has TRBV15 and TRBJ1-4, with a weak D call TRBD1 (5 bases). Trimming took off 8 bases at V and 0 bases at J, with 10 bases between the two ends. Per germline, CDR1 LNHNV and CDR2 YYDKDF (reference sequence). This CDR3 has 14 residues. The CDR3 sequence: CATGGDPTNEKLFF. The DNA of the CDR3 is TGTGCCACCGGCGGGGACCCAACTAATGAAAAACTGTTTTTT.

CDR3 DNA sequence: TGCGCCAGCGGAGCGGGGTACGGCACCCCCACAGATACGCAGTATTTT. Translation gives CASGAGYGTPTDTQYF. V usage is TRBV4-3 and J usage is TRBJ2-3, with 7 nucleotides matching TRBD2. This CDR3 is built from 16 residues. From germline, CDR1 is LGHNA and CDR2 YSLEER. The V and J ends lost 8 bases and 2 bases, in that order; junction bases with no gene match: 13.

This clonotype was counted only a few times. The chain employs TRBV2 and TRBJ1-1; unclear D gene. Germline loops: CDR1 SNHLY, CDR2 FYNNEI. The CDR3 runs 13 residues. The V end lost 3 bases, the J end lost 0 bases, and 5 bases lay between the germline ends. The CDR3 spells CASSDDVNTEAFF. CDR3 coding DNA: TGTGCCAGCAGTGACGATGTGAACACTGAAGCTTTCTTT.

This clonotype was counted at least ten times. The chain recombines TRBV6-2 or TRBV6-3 with TRBJ2-3; 10 bases match TRBD1. CDR1 and CDR2 (germline): MNHEY, SVGEGT. V dropped 6 bases and J dropped 4; count of bases not matched to a gene: 7. The CDR3 is 15 amino acids. In DNA form, the CDR3 reads TGTGCCAGCAGATCAAGGACAGGGGGTGCAGATACGCAGTATTTT. It encodes CASRSRTGGADTQYF.